This TCR beta chain appears in the sequencing data of a study of cytomegalovirus exposure and HLA in healthy donors. Study summary: Earlier, 90 million to 140 million unique TCR beta sequences were recovered from 200 million or so T cells by an analysis. A preliminary data release comprised tens of millions of unique TCRs obtained from HLA-typed donors. General study results and limits: Cytomegalovirus association was listed for about 150 TCR beta chains. CMV antigen specificity of a few CMV-associated chains was confirmed in vitro.

The germline V gene encodes CDR1 SEHNR and CDR2 FQNEAQ (reference sequence). V lost 5 bases to trimming and J lost 8 bases; unmatched junction nucleotides: 6. The CDR3 spans 13 residues. This clone was seen a handful of times. Its antigen remains unknown. It was with 60 Vbeta and 13 Jbeta primers that the PCR ran. Using immunoSEQ multiplex PCR, the repertoire was profiled, and TCRdb retains in-frame clones only, with some absent. The sample lists tens of thousands of clones, 70% to 80% occurring once. The clonotype comes from a man aged 25 to 40 in good health and CMV-seronegative. Sequencing was performed on PBMCs. The V call is TRBV7-9, the J call TRBJ1-2; TRBD1 matches at 9 bases. The CDR3: CASSPGQGRGYTF. CDR3 in DNA: TGTGCCAGCAGCCCTGGACAGGGGAGAGGCTACACCTTC.